A selection of T cell receptor beta chains follows, all from one sample in a study of CD8 T cells in ankylosing spondylitis. TCRdb independently ran MiXCR on the 5' RACE reads; one entry per CDR3 protein. This table holds about 150,000 distinct CDR3 sequences, about 7.3% found once. The sample comprised blood, either unsorted or a sorted T cell fraction (not recorded which). The receptors come from a female donor with ankylosing spondylitis or in good health (not recorded which). The conserved cysteine and the conserved F or W are not part of the CDR3 here. The order of the fields is V gene, J gene, CDR3 protein.

V gene: TRBV15
J gene: TRBJ2-2
CDR3 protein: ATSTGLTNTGELF

V gene: TRBV12-3/TRBV12-4
J gene: TRBJ2-3
CDR3 protein: ASSSLSGGSTDTQY

V gene: TRBV7-9
J gene: TRBJ1-1
CDR3 protein: ASSLVGGSSEAF

V gene: TRBV20-1
J gene: TRBJ2-5
CDR3 protein: SAPLAGKETQY

V gene: TRBV12-3/TRBV12-4
J gene: TRBJ2-1
CDR3 protein: ASSFWSSSYNEQF

V gene: TRBV7-9
J gene: TRBJ2-1
CDR3 protein: ASSLVSGQF

V gene: TRBV2
J gene: TRBJ2-1
CDR3 protein: ASSDSIGTEQF

V gene: TRBV30
J gene: TRBJ1-2
CDR3 protein: ASPQVRDYGYT

V gene: TRBV7-2
J gene: TRBJ2-5
CDR3 protein: ASSLAVAGGTPQY

V gene: TRBV12-3/TRBV12-4
J gene: TRBJ2-1
CDR3 protein: ASSFGYNEQF

V gene: TRBV5-1
J gene: TRBJ2-7
CDR3 protein: ASGRDRGPYEQY

V gene: TRBV28
J gene: TRBJ1-1
CDR3 protein: ASSLVSLLTVNTEAF

V gene: TRBV6-2/TRBV6-3
J gene: TRBJ2-1
CDR3 protein: ASSPDLAGAGNEQF

V gene: TRBV18
J gene: TRBJ1-1
CDR3 protein: ASSPAVNTEAF

V gene: TRBV25-1
J gene: TRBJ2-7
CDR3 protein: ASSDRTTGSSEQY

V gene: TRBV7-9
J gene: TRBJ1-5
CDR3 protein: ASSTGTHLGQPQH

V gene: TRBV4-1
J gene: TRBJ2-7
CDR3 protein: ASSQDRGVTYEQY

V gene: TRBV5-1
J gene: TRBJ2-7
CDR3 protein: ASTPGQGPRHEQY

V gene: TRBV9
J gene: TRBJ1-3
CDR3 protein: ASSVGQSGNTIY

V gene: TRBV5-1
J gene: TRBJ2-3
CDR3 protein: ASSLAGDSTDTQY

V gene: TRBV3-1
J gene: TRBJ2-1
CDR3 protein: ASSPTTTSVEQF

V gene: TRBV20-1
J gene: TRBJ2-4
CDR3 protein: SARGQGIKNIQY

V gene: TRBV18
J gene: TRBJ2-3
CDR3 protein: ASSRQAGGTDTQY

V gene: TRBV7-2
J gene: TRBJ1-6
CDR3 protein: ASSLTEDSPLH

V gene: TRBV7-9
J gene: TRBJ2-7
CDR3 protein: ASSPPGPSRYEQY

V gene: TRBV29-1
J gene: TRBJ1-4
CDR3 protein: SAKTAGNEKLF

V gene: TRBV5-6
J gene: TRBJ1-1
CDR3 protein: ASSLGWGTEAF

V gene: TRBV12-3/TRBV12-4
J gene: TRBJ1-5
CDR3 protein: ASSRSGSYQPQH

V gene: TRBV21-1
J gene: TRBJ2-2
CDR3 protein: ASSRGAENTGELF

V gene: TRBV7-3
J gene: TRBJ1-1
CDR3 protein: ASSLDSRAMAF

V gene: TRBV5-1
J gene: TRBJ1-6
CDR3 protein: ASSPDRGQGNSPLH

V gene: TRBV11-2
J gene: TRBJ2-3
CDR3 protein: ASSLTPRGDTQY

V gene: TRBV5-1
J gene: TRBJ2-7
CDR3 protein: ASSEAGSHEQY

V gene: TRBV2
J gene: TRBJ2-6
CDR3 protein: ASSGGLGANVLT